The entry below gives a single T cell receptor beta chain sequence along with its context. This sample was included in a study of blood T cell repertoires in COVID-19. For the study at large: The cDNA or gDNA used as material had been derived from T cells, B-cell-depleted T cells, or PBMCs.

In the source study's methods: Reference gene primer amplification in the assay estimated nucleated cell counts. Assay used: immunoSEQ multiplex PCR; TCRdb lists only in-frame clones, some missing. Clone size and the V and J calls come from that table; the DNA yielded D and trimming. The sample has 470,000 or so clones; around 90% are singletons. Participants, about 18 to 90 years old, spanned around 25 US areas. Cohorts were determined from participant-reported clinical history. The CDR3 is 16 residues long. Germline CDR1 reads LGHDT; CDR2 reads YNNKEL (reference sequence). The ends lost 1 base at V and 7 bases at J; junction bases unmatched: 10.

Sample: PBMCs or T cells enriched from blood (not recorded which). The chain is built from TRBV3-1 (or the pseudogene TRBV3-2) and TRBJ1-5; 7 bases align to TRBD1. The source is a young woman with acute COVID-19. CDR3 sequence reads: CASSQVGHRGWQPQHF. DNA of the CDR3: TGTGCCAGCAGCCAAGTAGGGCACAGGGGATGGCAGCCCCAGCATTTT.